This T cell receptor beta chain was found in a study of cytomegalovirus exposure and HLA in healthy donors. This clone was counted only a few times. Its specificity is not known. The V gene end was trimmed by 3 bases and the J gene end by 6 bases; junction bases not matched to a gene: 5. The CDR3 length is 15 residues. Germline V gene sequence: CDR1 MGHRA, CDR2 YSYEKL. Overall study findings and caveats: A reported reduction in N-insertions relative to the roughly 700-donor mean was seen in an Asian-associated ancestry cluster in a later analysis.

It was with 60 Vbeta and 13 Jbeta primers that the PCR ran. Clones were read by immunoSEQ multiplex PCR, and TCRdb kept only the in-frame ones, dropping some. The repertoire holds 150,000 to 200,000 clones, with 60% to 80% as singletons. Sequenced input: PBMCs. The V and J genes are TRBV4-1 and TRBJ1-4; 9 nucleotides match TRBD1. This receptor was obtained from a young man in good health and CMV-seropositive. For the CDR3, the DNA is TGCGCCAGCAGCCACATACAGGGGGCGGATGAAAAACTGTTTTTT. It is translated as CASSHIQGADEKLFF.